These 9 T cell receptor beta chains came from one sample sequenced in a study of technical replicates of blood from four donors. The table came from immunoSEQ multiplex PCR; TCRdb's copy has only in-frame clones and leaves some out. This sample has tens of thousands of clones; about 92% occur once, and the top ten carry roughly 0.37%. The specimen was T cells isolated from PBMCs. These receptor sequences come from a human donor in good health.

This chain uses TRBV15 with TRBJ1-2; a weak D match, TRBD1 (5 bases). V lost 0 bases, J lost 3 bases, and 5 bases lay in between. Germline CDR1 and CDR2: LNHNV and YYDKDF (reference sequence). CDR3 length: 13 amino acids. CDR3 sequence (DNA): TGTGCCACCAGCAGAGAACAGGACTATGGCTACACCTTC. This codes for CATSREQDYGYTF.

The J gene is TRBJ2-7, the V gene TRBV14, with TRBD2 matching 15 bases. CDR3 length: 16 residues. The germline V gene has CDR1 SGHDN and CDR2 FVKESK. V shed 3 bases, J shed 3 bases, and the junction held 3 bases outside the gene matches. This CDR3 reads CASSQGLAGGFYEQYF. Here the CDR3 DNA reads TGTGCCAGCAGCCAGGGACTAGCGGGGGGATTCTACGAGCAGTACTTC.

This rearrangement joins TRBV19 to TRBJ2-3; D remains ambiguous. Trimming removed 5 bases from V and 2 bases from J, with 11 bases in between. Germline V CDR1 and CDR2: LNHDA, SQIVND (reference sequence). There are 14 residues in the CDR3. The CDR3 nucleotides read TGTGCCAGTAGTTTAAGACTTTTCACAGATACGCAGTATTTT. This sequence encodes CASSLRLFTDTQYF.

This clone was observed once. The V gene is TRBV15, the J gene TRBJ2-1; TRBD2 is a possible D gene (5 bases). V lost 5 bases to trimming and J lost 6 bases, with 11 bases between them. The CDR3 has 13 residues. Germline values: CDR1 LNHNV, CDR2 YYDKDF (reference sequence). CDR3 nucleotide sequence: TGTGCCACCAGCTCACTAGTTGGCAATGAGCAGTTCTTC. Its protein product is CATSSLVGNEQFF. The full variable domain, its missing parts supplied by reference TRBV15 and TRBJ2-1, is DAMVIQNPRYQVTQFGKPVTLSCSQTLNHNVMYWYQQKSSQAPKLLFHYYDKDFNNEADTPDNFQSRRPNTSFCFLDIRSPGLGDTAMYLCATSSLVGNEQFFGPGTRLTVL.

The V and J genes are TRBV27 and TRBJ1-5; D is perhaps TRBD1 (5 bases). This CDR3 has 13 amino acids. The V end lost 3 bases, the J end lost 4 bases, and 7 bases lay between the germline ends. The germline gives CDR1 MNHEY, CDR2 SMNVEV (reference sequence). The CDR3 loop is CASSLTANQPQHF. CDR3 DNA sequence: TGTGCCAGCAGTTTGACAGCTAATCAGCCCCAGCATTTT.

The rearrangement joins TRBV12-5 to TRBJ1-3; 7 bases are shared with TRBD1. The CDR3 runs to 16 residues. Trimming cost V 0 bases and J 0 bases; bases outside gene matches: 2. Germline V gene sequence: CDR1 LGHNT, CDR2 FRNRAP. CDR3: CASGLVQGISGNTIYF. The CDR3 DNA is TGTGCTAGTGGTTTGGTACAGGGGATCTCTGGAAACACCATATATTTT. Full variable domain (remainder filled in from reference TRBV12-5 and TRBJ1-3): DARVTQTPRHKVTEMGQEVTMRCQPILGHNTVFWYRQTMMQGLELLAYFRNRAPLDDSGMPKDRFSAEMPDATLATLKIQPSEPRDSAVYFCASGLVQGISGNTIYFGEGSWLTVV.

This chain uses TRBV10-3 with TRBJ2-7, with 9 bases aligning to TRBD2. Germline values: CDR1 ENHRY, CDR2 SYGVKD. CDR3 length: 13 amino acids. V dropped 11 bases and J dropped 6; count of bases not matched to a gene: 11. CDR3: CAGQREDTLEQYF. Written as DNA, the CDR3 is TGTGCCGGTCAGCGGGAGGACACTCTCGAGCAGTACTTC.

This clone was counted a single time. CDR3 coding DNA: TGTGCCAGCAGCCAGCGCCGAGGGAGCGAAAAACTGTTTTTT. Translating gives CASSQRRGSEKLFF. This chain joins TRBV4-2 and TRBJ1-4; D is uncertain. Germline loops: CDR1 LGHNA, CDR2 YNFKEQ. Trimming took 3 bases from V and 8 from J, leaving 13 bases between them. The CDR3 has 14 residues.

V and J are TRBV27 and TRBJ2-1, with 9 bases aligning to TRBD2. V lost 7 bases to trimming and J lost 5 bases; unmatched junction nucleotides: 3. Germline V gene data show CDR1 as MNHEY and CDR2 as SMNVEV (reference sequence). The CDR3 has 13 amino acids. Here the CDR3 reads CASNSGRNNEQFF. The CDR3 nucleotides are TGTGCCAGCAATAGCGGGAGAAACAATGAGCAGTTCTTC.